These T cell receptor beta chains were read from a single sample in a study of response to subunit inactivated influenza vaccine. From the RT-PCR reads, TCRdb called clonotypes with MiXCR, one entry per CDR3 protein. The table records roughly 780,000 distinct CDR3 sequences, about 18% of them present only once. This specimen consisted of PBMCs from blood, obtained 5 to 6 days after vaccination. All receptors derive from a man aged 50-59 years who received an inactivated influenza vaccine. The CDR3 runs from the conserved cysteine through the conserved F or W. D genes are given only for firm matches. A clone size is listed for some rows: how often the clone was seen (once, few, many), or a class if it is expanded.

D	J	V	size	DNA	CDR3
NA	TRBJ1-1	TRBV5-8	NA	TGTGCCAGCAGCTTGGATTTGGAGACTGAAGCTTTCTTT	CASSLDLETEAFF
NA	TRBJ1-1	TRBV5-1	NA	TGCGCCAGCAGCTTGGCGGCGAGGGGGAACACTGAAGCTTTCTTT	CASSLAARGNTEAFF
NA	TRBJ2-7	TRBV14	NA	TGTGCCAGCAGCCAATGGGGAGGAAGCTCCTACGAGCAGTACTTC	CASSQWGGSSYEQYF
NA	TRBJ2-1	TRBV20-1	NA	TGCAGTGCTAGAGATATCCGAGCGTCTAGCTCCTACAATGAGCAGTTCTTC	CSARDIRASSSYNEQFF
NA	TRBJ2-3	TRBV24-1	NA	TGTGCCACCAGTGATTTAGGGAGAGCAGATACGCAGTATTTT	CATSDLGRADTQYF
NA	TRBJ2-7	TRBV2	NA	TGTGCCAGCAGTGGGTCTGGGTCCGAGCAGTACTTC	CASSGSGSEQYF
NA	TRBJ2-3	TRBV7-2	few	TGTGCCAGCAGCTTGGCGGGTATGGGGGATACGCAGTATTTT	CASSLAGMGDTQYF
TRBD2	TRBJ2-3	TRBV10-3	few	TGTGCCATCAGTGAGTCGACAAGCGGGGGATTCACAGATACGCAGTATTTT	CAISESTSGGFTDTQYF
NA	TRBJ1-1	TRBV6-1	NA	TGTGCCAGCAGCCCTAGCTCGGGGTGGGCAGCGAACACTGAAGCTTTCTTT	CASSPSSGWAANTEAFF
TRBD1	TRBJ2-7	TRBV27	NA	TGTGCCAGCAGTTCTACGCGACAGGGTGGTCCCTACGAGCAGTACTTC	CASSSTRQGGPYEQYF
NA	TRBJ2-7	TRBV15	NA	TGTGCCACCAGCAGAGGAACCGGAGGGGAGGCCTACGAGCAGTACTTC	CATSRGTGGEAYEQYF
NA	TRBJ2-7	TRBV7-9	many	TGTGCCAGCAGCTCCTTGGGCGAGCAGTACTTC	CASSSLGEQYF
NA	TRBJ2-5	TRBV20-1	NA	TGCAGTGCTAGAAGTTGGGAGCAAGAGACCCAGTACTTC	CSARSWEQETQYF
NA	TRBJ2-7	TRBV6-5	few	TGTGCCAGCAGTTATACCAGGGGAGTATCCTACGAGCAGTACTTC	CASSYTRGVSYEQYF
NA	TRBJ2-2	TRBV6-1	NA	TGTGCCAGCACCCAGGGGGGTTTAGTGGGGCTCGGGGAGCTGTTTTTT	CASTQGGLVGLGELFF
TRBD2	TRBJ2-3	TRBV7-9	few	TGTGCCAGCAGCTTAGGTACTAGCGGGAGGCGAGATACGCAGTATTTT	CASSLGTSGRRDTQYF